Each of the 30 T cell receptor beta chains below was sequenced from the same sample in a study of CD8 T cells in Susac syndrome. Random hexamers primed reverse transcription of about 0.5 to 1 ug RNA. Each CDR3 protein gets one entry after TCRdb re-called the immunoSEQ multiplex PCR reads with MiXCR. The sample has 200,000 to 250,000 distinct CDR3 sequences; 93% are singletons. The sequencing sample was made of CD4+ T cells from PBMCs. Receptors were obtained from a human donor with multiple sclerosis.

V is TRBV5-1 and J is TRBJ2-7; 8 bases agree with TRBD2. Germline CDR1 is SGHRS and CDR2 is YFSETQ. J was trimmed by 3 bases and V by 2 bases; bases with no gene match: 10. The CDR3 totals 16 residues. CDR3 sequence: CASSLRRGGRNYEQYF. The CDR3 region has the DNA TGCGCCAGCAGCTTACGTCGGGGGGGGCGAAACTACGAGCAGTACTTC.

The chain carries TRBV18 and TRBJ2-1; D is ambiguous. Trimming took 0 bases from V and 8 from J, leaving 11 bases between them. This CDR3 is 14 amino acids long. In germline, CDR1 is KGHSH, CDR2 LQKENI. The CDR3 sequence is CASSPPWLVDEQFF. DNA for the CDR3: TGTGCCAGCTCACCACCGTGGCTAGTCGATGAGCAGTTCTTC. Full variable domain (remainder filled in from reference TRBV18 and TRBJ2-1): NAGVMQNPRHLVRRRGQEARLRCSPMKGHSHVYWYRQLPEEGLKFMVYLQKENIIDESGMPKERFSAEFPKEGPSILRIQQVVRGDSAAYFCASSPPWLVDEQFFGPGTRLTVL.

The chain carries TRBV4-1 and TRBJ2-1, with TRBD2 identical over 8 bases. From germline, CDR1 is MGHRA and CDR2 YSYEKL. With V trimmed by 0 bases and J by 1 base, 8 bases remained unmatched. The CDR3 spans 18 residues. CDR3 residues: CASSQDPGGGQSYNEQFF. The CDR3 DNA reads TGCGCCAGCAGCCAAGACCCCGGGGGGGGGCAATCCTACAATGAGCAGTTCTTC.

This chain links TRBV20-1 with TRBJ2-2, with D perhaps TRBD1 (5 bases). CDR1 and CDR2 (germline): DFQATT, SNEGSKA (reference sequence). CDR3 length equals 14 residues. V shed 1 base and J shed 5 bases, with 11 bases lying between them. The chain's CDR3 is CSARVQGGTGELFF. CDR3 in DNA: TGCAGTGCTAGAGTTCAGGGCGGAACCGGGGAGCTGTTTTTT.

The V call is TRBV5-4, the J call TRBJ2-1, with 10 bases aligning to TRBD2. The CDR3 has 22 amino acids. Per the germline V gene, CDR1 is SGHNT and CDR2 is YYREEE (reference sequence). V shed 0 bases, J shed 5 bases, and the junction held 23 bases outside the gene matches. The CDR3 DNA reads TGTGCCAGCAGCTTGGCGGGTAGGGGACAGTGGGTTAGCGGGAGGATGAACAATGAGCAGTTCTTC. Translated: CASSLAGRGQWVSGRMNNEQFF.

The chain is built from TRBV9 and TRBJ1-2; D is possibly TRBD1 (5 bases). V lost 0 bases and J lost 3, with 15 bases in between. Germline CDR1 is SGDLS and CDR2 is YYNGEE. The CDR3 is 16 amino acids. The CDR3 nucleotides read TGTGCCAGCAGCGTAGACCCCCCCAGGGCACACTATGGCTACACCTTC. Its protein is CASSVDPPRAHYGYTF.

This clonotype was observed once. V usage is TRBV4-2 and J usage is TRBJ2-5; weak D call: TRBD2 (5 bases). This CDR3 is built from 20 residues. V was pared by 0 bases and J by 0 bases, with 23 bases between. Per germline, CDR1 LGHNA and CDR2 YNFKEQ. For the CDR3, the DNA is TGTGCCAGCAGCCAAGATGTCAGCGGCCCGAATCCGGGAAACCAAGAGACCCAGTACTTC. This gives the protein CASSQDVSGPNPGNQETQYF.

The V and J genes are TRBV7-9 and TRBJ1-6; D is uncertain. V lost 0 bases, J lost 3 bases, and 18 bases lay in between. Germline CDR1 is SEHNR and CDR2 is FQNEAQ (reference sequence). This CDR3 is 19 amino acids long. CDR3 DNA sequence: TGTGCCAGCAGCTTAGCCGGCACAGATCCACGTGGCTATAATTCACCCCTCCACTTT. Protein: CASSLAGTDPRGYNSPLHF.

This clonotype was seen a single time. This chain connects TRBV29-1 to TRBJ1-4; the match to TRBD1 covers 9 bases. This CDR3 has 13 residues. The V gene's germline CDR1 is SQVTM and CDR2 ANQGSEA. J was trimmed by 8 bases and V by 6 bases; bases with no gene match: 7. The CDR3 here is CSVTGTGNEKLFF. In DNA form, the CDR3 reads TGCAGCGTCACCGGGACAGGGAACGAAAAACTGTTTTTT.

V usage is TRBV27 and J usage is TRBJ1-6; no clear D gene. The CDR3 is made up of 15 amino acids. Germline-derived CDR1 and CDR2 are MNHEY and SMNVEV (reference sequence). Between the trimmed V and J ends, which lost 8 bases and 5 bases, there was a span of 16 bases. CDR3 loop: CASRVGGLDNSPLHF. Written as DNA, the CDR3 is TGTGCCAGCCGTGTCGGTGGTCTGGATAATTCACCCCTCCACTTT.

This chain connects TRBV12-5 to TRBJ2-5; 7 bases are a match to TRBD1. This CDR3 comprises 16 residues. Germline V CDR1 and CDR2: LGHNT, FRNRAP. With V trimmed by 2 bases and J by 5 bases, 11 bases remained unmatched. As DNA, the CDR3 is TGTGCTAGTGGTTTGCCCGCCGGGACAGTGGGGGAGACCCAGTACTTC. Its translation is CASGLPAGTVGETQYF. The whole variable domain, filled in from reference TRBV12-5 and TRBJ2-5, reads DARVTQTPRHKVTEMGQEVTMRCQPILGHNTVFWYRQTMMQGLELLAYFRNRAPLDDSGMPKDRFSAEMPDATLATLKIQPSEPRDSAVYFCASGLPAGTVGETQYFGPGTRLLVL.

The V call is TRBV9, the J call TRBJ2-5; 9 nucleotides match TRBD2. Trimming took 0 bases from V and 1 from J; bases not matched to a gene: 4. This CDR3 has 16 amino acids. Germline lookup yields CDR1 SGDLS and CDR2 YYNGEE. CDR3 sequence: CASSVGASGAQETQYF. The CDR3 nucleotides are TGTGCCAGCAGCGTAGGGGCTAGCGGGGCCCAAGAGACCCAGTACTTC.

The gene calls are TRBV19 and TRBJ2-2; perhaps TRBD2 as D (6 bases). With 5 bases removed from V and 7 bases from J, the gap between germline ends came to 14 bases. Germline lookup yields CDR1 LNHDA and CDR2 SQIVND (reference sequence). The CDR3 loop spans 14 amino acids. The CDR3 DNA reads as TGTGCCAGTAGTTGGGGCAGGGACTTCGGGGAGCTGTTTTTT. Its translation is CASSWGRDFGELFF. The whole variable domain, filled in from reference TRBV19 and TRBJ2-2, reads DGGITQSPKYLFRKEGQNVTLSCEQNLNHDAMYWYRQDPGQGLRLIYYSQIVNDFQKGDIAEGYSVSREKKESFPLTVTSAQKNPTAFYLCASSWGRDFGELFFGEGSRLTVL.

This clonotype was counted a single time. The rearrangement joins TRBV3-1 to TRBJ2-7; D is unclear. V lost 1 base to trimming and J lost 4 bases, with 5 bases between them. The CDR3 consists of 12 residues. CDR1 LGHDT and CDR2 YNNKEL come from the germline V gene (reference sequence). This CDR3 reads CASSQAEYEQYF. The CDR3 region has the DNA TGTGCCAGCAGCCAAGCCGAATACGAGCAGTACTTC.

The chain couples TRBV20-1 to TRBJ2-4, with 7 bases identical to TRBD2. Germline V gene data show CDR1 as DFQATT and CDR2 as SNEGSKA (reference sequence). The CDR3 runs to 14 residues. Trimming removed 6 bases from V and 1 base from J; junction bases left unmatched: 6. CDR3 bases: TGCAGTGCCCTAACCGGGGGGGCCAAAAACATTCAGTACTTC. Amino acid sequence: CSALTGGAKNIQYF.

The chain employs TRBV5-1 and TRBJ2-3; D remains unclear. The ends were cut back, 5 bases at V and 2 bases at J, with 9 bases in the middle. The CDR3 consists of 13 residues. Germline loops: CDR1 SGHRS, CDR2 YFSETQ. Here the CDR3 reads CASSVQVTDTQYF. The CDR3 nucleotides are TGCGCCAGCAGTGTCCAGGTCACAGATACGCAGTATTTT.

This sequence joins TRBV5-6 and TRBJ2-7, with TRBD2 as a possible D gene (6 bases). Trimming pared 1 base from V and 2 bases from J, leaving 13 bases between. The germline V gene has CDR1 SGHDT and CDR2 YYEEEE. This CDR3 contains 15 residues. The DNA for the CDR3 is TGTGCCAGCAGCTTGTTAGGTAGCGGAACCTACGAGCAGTACTTC. Translation gives CASSLLGSGTYEQYF.

The V and J genes are TRBV2 and TRBJ2-7; TRBD1 might be the D (6 bases). The V and J ends lost 3 bases and 0 bases respectively, with 12 bases between them. CDR3 length: 15 residues. CDR1 is SNHLY and CDR2 is FYNNEI in the germline V gene. The CDR3 is CASSEVTGYSYEQYF. CDR3 sequence (DNA): TGTGCCAGCAGTGAGGTGACAGGCTACTCCTACGAGCAGTACTTC.

The gene calls are TRBV5-5 and TRBJ2-6; D not resolved. This CDR3 comprises 14 residues. The V and J ends lost 0 bases and 4 bases respectively, with 5 bases between them. CDR1 is SGHKS and CDR2 is YYEKEE in the germline V gene (reference sequence). This CDR3 reads CASSLGYGANVLTF. CDR3 coding DNA: TGTGCCAGCAGCTTGGGATACGGGGCCAACGTCCTGACTTTC.

The chain recombines TRBV25-1 with TRBJ1-2; D may be TRBD1 (5 bases). The CDR3 loop spans 14 amino acids. Germline loops: CDR1 MGHDK, CDR2 SYGVNS. Trimming took off 1 base at V and 2 bases at J, with 8 bases between the two ends. Written as DNA, the CDR3 is TGTGCCAGCAGTGAATGGGGGTCCAACTATGGCTACACCTTC. Residues: CASSEWGSNYGYTF.

This chain links TRBV6-1 with TRBJ2-5; either TRBD1 or TRBD2 may fit D (5 bases each). CDR3 length equals 15 residues. V shed 10 bases and J shed 5 bases, with 23 bases lying between them. Germline V gene sequence: CDR1 MNHNS, CDR2 SASEGT. The CDR3 DNA sequence: TGTGCCACCACGCCCACCGGGACCTCCGGGGAGACCCAGTACTTC. Encoded protein: CATTPTGTSGETQYF.

The chain uses TRBV19 and TRBJ2-7; unclear D gene. With 3 bases removed from V and 3 bases from J, the gap between germline ends came to 9 bases. Germline V gene data show CDR1 as LNHDA and CDR2 as SQIVND (reference sequence). The CDR3 consists of 13 residues. The CDR3 sequence is CASSIGRHYEQYV. The CDR3 DNA reads TGTGCCAGTAGTATTGGGCGGCACTACGAGCAGTACGTC.

The chain carries TRBV5-1 and TRBJ1-2, with D hard to call. Germline V CDR1 and CDR2: SGHRS, YFSETQ. The V end was cut by 4 bases, the J end by 3 bases, with 16 bases between. This CDR3 comprises 15 residues. CDR3 residues: CASSPVGVPDYGYTF. The DNA of the CDR3 is TGCGCCAGCAGCCCTGTCGGGGTACCTGACTATGGCTACACCTTC.

CDR3 region: CASSLGSSGTSLFGQPQHF. CDR3 bases: TGTGCCAGCAGCTTAGGTTCTTCTGGAACCTCCCTTTTCGGGCAGCCCCAGCATTTT. The chain has TRBV7-9 and TRBJ1-5; no clear D gene. Germline V lookup: CDR1 SEHNR, CDR2 FQNEAQ (reference sequence). The CDR3 spans 19 residues. Deletions cut 1 base from V and 7 bases from J, with 26 bases between.

This clonotype was recorded once. The chain combines TRBV6-4 with TRBJ2-1, with 10 positions matching TRBD1. V lost 9 bases and J lost 2; bases outside the gene matches: 7. The germline V gene has CDR1 MRHNA and CDR2 SNTAGT. The CDR3 is 15 residues long. The CDR3 DNA reads as TGTGCCAGTCGAGCCGGGACAGGGGCCTACAATGAGCAGTTCTTC. Protein: CASRAGTGAYNEQFF.

The V and J genes are TRBV18 and TRBJ2-5; TRBD1 agrees at 7 bases. This CDR3 region has 15 residues. V shed 0 bases and J 3 bases; nucleotides not matched to a gene: 4. Germline values: CDR1 KGHSH, CDR2 LQKENI. In DNA form, the CDR3 reads TGTGCCAGCTCACCACCGGGACAGCAAGAAGAGACCCAGTACTTC. Encoded protein: CASSPPGQQEETQYF.

The rearrangement joins TRBV9 to TRBJ1-1, with unresolved D. This CDR3 is 16 amino acids long. CDR1 SGDLS and CDR2 YYNGEE come from the germline V gene. V gave up 0 bases and J gave up 3 bases, with 15 bases separating them. The CDR3 DNA sequence: TGTGCCAGCAGCGTAGACGTTTCCAACGAATACACTGAAGCTTTCTTT. It specifies CASSVDVSNEYTEAFF. Together with reference TRBV9 and TRBJ1-1, the CDR3 gives the full variable domain: DSGVTQTPKHLITATGQRVTLRCSPRSGDLSVYWYQQSLDQGLQFLIQYYNGEERAKGNILERFSAQQFPDLHSELNLSSLELGDSALYFCASSVDVSNEYTEAFFGQGTRLTVV.

The chain employs TRBV6-1 and TRBJ1-5; no reliable D call. The CDR3 is 15 amino acids. Germline loops: CDR1 MNHNS, CDR2 SASEGT. V lost 4 bases and J lost 7, with 17 bases in between. CDR3 loop: CASSATRALTQPQHF. In DNA, the CDR3 is TGTGCCAGCAGTGCAACCCGGGCCTTGACCCAGCCCCAGCATTTT.

This clonotype was detected once. The CDR3 loop reads CASSRGSRGSQETQYF. CDR3 nucleotide sequence: TGTGCCAGCAGTCGCGGTTCTCGGGGGTCACAAGAGACCCAGTACTTC. The chain employs TRBV12-3 or TRBV12-4 and TRBJ2-5, with D maybe TRBD2 (6 bases). The CDR3 loop spans 16 amino acids. V lost 5 bases, J lost 2 bases, and 18 bases lay in between.

The chain carries TRBV11-2 and TRBJ2-1; TRBD1 or TRBD2 may be the D gene (5 bases each). The germline V gene has CDR1 SGHAT and CDR2 FQNNGV. The V end was cut by 3 bases, the J end by 8 bases, with 17 bases between. This CDR3 spans 15 amino acids. CDR3 in DNA: TGTGCCAGCAGCTTCGTCCCGAAACTAGGGGATGAGCAGTTCTTC. Its translation is CASSFVPKLGDEQFF.